The rows below give T cell receptor beta chains drawn from one sample of a study of identical twins. TCRdb re-called the 5' RACE reads through MiXCR, storing one row per CDR3 protein. The data hold approximately 700,000 distinct CDR3 sequences, with about 18% observed a single time. Another study also made use of these data, one on T cells expressing NK-cell markers.

The sequenced material came from PBMCs. Receptors originate from a woman aged 18 to 35 in good health. Both conserved end residues are part of each CDR3. Fields, in order: D gene, J gene, clone size, V gene, CDR3 DNA, CDR3 protein. The D gene is left open where the match is weak. Clone size, where shown, is once, few, many, or a class for clones that have expanded.

TRBD2	TRBJ2-7	-	TRBV20-1	TGCAGTGCTAGTAGTAGTATAGGACTAGCGAGGTACGAGCAGTACTTC	CSASSSIGLARYEQYF
-	TRBJ1-2	-	TRBV5-1	TGCGCCAGCAGCCGGGCTGTGAACTATGGCTACACCTTC	CASSRAVNYGYTF
-	TRBJ2-3	few	TRBV5-5	TGTGCCAGCAGCTGGATGGCGGGGGATACGCAGTATTTT	CASSWMAGDTQYF
-	TRBJ2-5	-	TRBV27	TGTGCCAGCAGAGACAGGCCTTCTCAAGAGACCCAGTACTTC	CASRDRPSQETQYF
TRBD2	TRBJ2-2	-	TRBV29-1	TGCAGCGTTGAAGATCGGGGAGGGACTTTTCCGAACACCGGGGAGCTGTTTTTT	CSVEDRGGTFPNTGELFF
TRBD2	TRBJ2-7	many	TRBV7-2	TGTGCCAGCAGCTCTACTAGCGGAAATCCCTACGAGCAGTACTTC	CASSSTSGNPYEQYF
TRBD1	TRBJ1-3	-	TRBV5-1	TGCGCCAGCAGCCAAGGACAGGGAGAGGACACCATATATTTT	CASSQGQGEDTIYF
-	TRBJ2-3	-	TRBV7-8	TGTGCCAGCAGCTTAAGGGGGGCGGTAGATACGCAGTATTTT	CASSLRGAVDTQYF
-	TRBJ1-2	-	TRBV9	TGTGCCAGCAGCCCCGGGACCACGGGGGACTATGGCTACACCTTC	CASSPGTTGDYGYTF
-	TRBJ1-5	many	TRBV12-3/TRBV12-4	TGTGCCAGCACCCAAGACAGCAATCAGCCCCAGCATTTT	CASTQDSNQPQHF
-	TRBJ2-1	-	TRBV6-2/TRBV6-3	TGTGCCAGCAGACAGGGCCTACTTCGGAGCGAGCAGTTCTTC	CASRQGLLRSEQFF
-	TRBJ2-2	-	TRBV12-3/TRBV12-4	TGTGCCAGCACCCCGGACCCTAACACCGGGGAGCTGTTTTTT	CASTPDPNTGELFF
TRBD2	TRBJ2-1	-	TRBV18	TGTGCCAGCTCACCGTTTCCCAGTCTGACGGGAGGGTTCGGTAATGAGCAGTTCTTC	CASSPFPSLTGGFGNEQFF
TRBD2	TRBJ2-1	few	TRBV11-2	TGTGCCAGCAGCTTCATGACTAGCGGGGGAAACAATGAGCAGTTCTTC	CASSFMTSGGNNEQFF
-	TRBJ2-1	-	TRBV12-3/TRBV12-4	TGTGCCAGCAGTCATCGGGGGTGGCAGTTCTTC	CASSHRGWQFF
-	TRBJ2-7	-	TRBV12-3/TRBV12-4	TGTGCCAGCAGTTTCGTCCCGAGACGACCCTACGAGCAGTACTTC	CASSFVPRRPYEQYF
-	TRBJ2-3	-	TRBV24-1	TGTGCCACCAGTGCGAGCGGAACCACCTCGTATACGCAGTATTTT	CATSASGTTSYTQYF
-	TRBJ2-3	few	TRBV20-1	TGCAGTGCTAGCTCCCTGGACGGGGATACGCAGTATTTT	CSASSLDGDTQYF
-	TRBJ2-7	-	TRBV18	TGTGCCAGCTCCCCCACCGAGACAGCTGCCGTATACTTC	CASSPTETAAVYF
-	TRBJ1-6	-	TRBV6-1	TGTGCCAGCACCGGGGGGCGGAATTCACCCCTCCACTTT	CASTGGRNSPLHF
-	TRBJ2-2	-	TRBV5-5	TGTGCCAGCAGCTTGGTACAGGGCGACACCGGGGAGCTGTTTTTT	CASSLVQGDTGELFF
-	TRBJ2-2	-	TRBV29-1	TGCAGCGTTGTTGGGACTTTGAAAACCGGGGAGCTGTTTTTT	CSVVGTLKTGELFF
TRBD1	TRBJ2-7	-	TRBV5-5	TGTGCCAGCAGCCGTACCGGGACAGGGAATTACGAGCAGTACTTC	CASSRTGTGNYEQYF
-	TRBJ2-5	-	TRBV7-8	TGTGCCAGCAGCCAGAGTCTCGTGGAGACCCAGTACTTC	CASSQSLVETQYF
TRBD2	TRBJ2-1	few	TRBV6-1	TGTGCCAGCATCCCGGGGGGCTCCTACAATGAGCAGTTCTTC	CASIPGGSYNEQFF
TRBD1	TRBJ2-1	few	TRBV12-3/TRBV12-4	TGTGCCAGCAGTCAAAACAGGGGGTATGGCAATGAGCAGTTCTTC	CASSQNRGYGNEQFF
TRBD2	TRBJ2-2	few	TRBV6-5	TGTGCCAGCAGTTACTCTTGGACGGGGGGGCTAGGCGGGGAGCTGTTTTTT	CASSYSWTGGLGGELFF
TRBD2	TRBJ2-7	-	TRBV7-2	TGTGCCAGCAGCTTGGGGGGGATCCGGGCTTACTACGAGCAGTACTTC	CASSLGGIRAYYEQYF
TRBD2	TRBJ2-1	few	TRBV10-3	TGTGCCATCAGTGAGTCGATTGTACGAAAGGGACTAGCGGGAGAGGGTTCCTACAATGAGCAGTTCTTC	CAISESIVRKGLAGEGSYNEQFF
-	TRBJ2-3	-	TRBV29-1	TGCAGCGTTGGATCGGGACTAGATACGCAGTATTTT	CSVGSGLDTQYF
-	TRBJ1-1	few	TRBV7-6	TGTGCCAGCAGCTTAGGTGGCGGGCAGTACACTGAAGCTTTCTTT	CASSLGGGQYTEAFF
-	TRBJ1-1	few	TRBV12-3/TRBV12-4	TGTGCCAGCAGGGGACCCCCCGTGAACACTGAAGCTTTCTTT	CASRGPPVNTEAFF